This TCR beta chain emerged from a study of blood T cell repertoires in COVID-19. Study as a whole: PBMCs, B-cell-depleted T cells, or T cells were the source of the cDNA or gDNA that made up the material.

Germline V gene data show CDR1 as MNHEY and CDR2 as SVGEGT. The V end was cut by 2 bases, the J end by 5 bases, with 24 bases between. The CDR3 length is 18 residues. Some clones are missing from TCRdb's copy, which holds only in-frame ones; the method was immunoSEQ multiplex PCR. In the table there are some 300,000 clones, around 88% of which are singletons. The TCR sequence derives from a woman in her 30s who had recovered from COVID-19. This chain uses TRBV6-2 or TRBV6-3 with TRBJ1-1, with a weak D call TRBD1 (5 bases). Sequenced: peripheral blood. The CDR3 spells CASSYAVVFGHLRTEAFF. CDR3 nucleotide sequence: TGTGCCAGCAGTTACGCGGTAGTTTTTGGACATCTTAGGACTGAAGCTTTCTTT.